The 9 T cell receptor beta chains in this list originate from one sample, sequenced in a study of a mutant IDH1 vaccine in newly diagnosed glioma. Measured with immunoSEQ multiplex PCR; TCRdb has only the in-frame clones, and not every one. The sample has 20,000 to 30,000 clones, approximately 79% seen once; the top ten hold 6% to 8%. Their antigens remain unidentified. Sample time point: week 5, during vaccination. Each vaccine dose was 300 ug of mutant IDH1 20-mer peptide, with topical imiquimod. The material was PBMCs, obtained from a glioma patient whose treatment included an IDH1 peptide vaccine. All receptors come from a man in his forties or fifties with glioma. Some clones in this sample may be carry-over from other donors' samples.

V usage is TRBV15 and J usage is TRBJ2-5, with D maybe TRBD1 (6 bases). The CDR3 sequence is 14 residues long. The ends were cut back, 3 bases at V and 3 bases at J, with 11 bases in the middle. Germline CDR1 reads LNHNV; CDR2 reads YYDKDF (reference sequence). As DNA, the CDR3 is TGTGCCACCAGCAGCCGACAGGCAGAAGAGACCCAGTACTTC. Protein: CATSSRQAEETQYF.

The chain carries TRBV7-2 and TRBJ1-3; D not resolved. Germline V lookup: CDR1 SGHTA, CDR2 FQGNSA. CDR3 length: 14 residues. Trimming removed 5 bases at V and 1 base at J, with 9 bases between. The CDR3 DNA follows: TGTGCCAGCAGCCGGATGGTTTCTGGAAACACCATATATTTT. Translating it yields CASSRMVSGNTIYF.

V gene TRBV4-1 combines with J gene TRBJ2-3; D perhaps matches TRBD1 (5 bases). Germline loops: CDR1 MGHRA, CDR2 YSYEKL. The CDR3 has 14 amino acids. The V end was cut by 4 bases, the J end by 4 bases, with 12 bases between. CDR3 region: CASSPWVGPDTQYF. The CDR3 DNA sequence: TGCGCCAGCAGCCCTTGGGTGGGGCCAGATACGCAGTATTTT.

This clone showed up just a few times. This sequence joins TRBV30 and TRBJ1-1; D is unresolved. Deletions cut 3 bases from V and 4 bases from J, with 12 bases between. Germline CDR1 GTSNPN, CDR2 SVGIG (reference sequence). The CDR3 runs 13 residues. The CDR3 nucleotides are TGTGCCTGGAGCCCTAGGTCCGGCACTGAAGCTTTCTTT. Translated, it gives CAWSPRSGTEAFF.

The CDR3 spells CASSLLNYEQYF. In nucleotides, the CDR3 is TGTGCCAGCAGCTTATTAAACTACGAGCAGTACTTC. The chain has TRBV11-2 and TRBJ2-7, with D uncertain. CDR1 is SGHAT, CDR2 FQNNGV, per germline. V shed 2 bases and J shed 3 bases, with 5 bases lying between them. The CDR3 is 12 residues long.

CDR3 sequence reads: CASSGPGQYGYTF. The CDR3, as DNA: TGTGCCAGCAGTGGGCCTGGACAGTATGGCTACACCTTC. This chain joins TRBV6-1 and TRBJ1-2; weak D call: TRBD1 (6 bases). The ends were cut back, 4 bases at V and 5 bases at J, with 11 bases in the middle. The germline V gene has CDR1 MNHNS and CDR2 SASEGT. The CDR3 length is 13 residues.

This clone was detected a few times. The chain recombines TRBV7-9 with TRBJ2-5; no definite D call. V lost 1 base, J lost 6 bases, and 15 bases lay in between. The CDR3 spans 15 residues. CDR1 is SEHNR and CDR2 is FQNEAQ in the germline V gene (reference sequence). The CDR3: CASSLDLARMQTQYF. CDR3 DNA sequence: TGTGCCAGCAGCTTAGATCTTGCGAGAATGCAGACCCAGTACTTC.

The rearrangement joins TRBV14 to TRBJ1-5; perhaps TRBD1 as D (5 bases). The CDR3 is made up of 13 amino acids. V was trimmed by 3 bases and J by 6 bases, leaving 9 bases between them. Germline V lookup: CDR1 SGHDN, CDR2 FVKESK. CDR3 amino acids: CASSQGGSQPQHF. CDR3 bases: TGTGCCAGCAGCCAGGGGGGGAGTCAGCCCCAGCATTTT.

DNA for the CDR3: TGTGCCTGGAGTGTAACCTACAGGGGTAGGGGCACTGAAGCTTTCTTT. Its translation: CAWSVTYRGRGTEAFF. V gene TRBV30 combines with J gene TRBJ1-1; TRBD1 agrees at 7 bases. CDR1 is GTSNPN and CDR2 is SVGIG in the germline V gene (reference sequence). V was pared by 0 bases and J by 4 bases, with 11 bases of the junction left unmatched. The CDR3 contains 16 residues.